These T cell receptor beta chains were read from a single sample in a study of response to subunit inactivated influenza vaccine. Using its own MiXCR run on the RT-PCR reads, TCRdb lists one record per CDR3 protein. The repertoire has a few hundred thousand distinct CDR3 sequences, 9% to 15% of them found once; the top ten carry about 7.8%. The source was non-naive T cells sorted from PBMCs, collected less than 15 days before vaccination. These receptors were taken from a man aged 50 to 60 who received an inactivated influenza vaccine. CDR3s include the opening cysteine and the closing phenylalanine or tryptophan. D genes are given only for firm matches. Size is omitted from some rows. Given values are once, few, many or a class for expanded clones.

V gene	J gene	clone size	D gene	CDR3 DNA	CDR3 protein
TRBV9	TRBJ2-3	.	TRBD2	TGTGCCAGCAGCGATAAAATAGGGGGTCTAGCGGGGGCCGGAGATACGCAGTATTTT	CASSDKIGGLAGAGDTQYF
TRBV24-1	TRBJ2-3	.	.	TGTGCCACCAGTGATGCGACAGGTTTCACAGATACGCAGTATTTT	CATSDATGFTDTQYF
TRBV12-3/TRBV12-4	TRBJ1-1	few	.	TGTGCCAGCAGTTTTTCAGGAGGCAACACTGAAGCTTTCTTT	CASSFSGGNTEAFF
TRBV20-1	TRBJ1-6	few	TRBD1	TGCAGTGCTAGAGCCCGGGACAGGGGATATTCACCCCTCCACTTT	CSARARDRGYSPLHF
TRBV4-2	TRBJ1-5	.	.	TGTGCCAGCAGCCAAGATCCGCAGGGAGGCAATCAGCCCCAGCATTTT	CASSQDPQGGNQPQHF
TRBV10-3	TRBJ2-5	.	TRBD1	TGTGCCATCAGTGGGGACAGGGGCCAAGAGACCCAGTACTTC	CAISGDRGQETQYF
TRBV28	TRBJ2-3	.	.	TGTGCCAGCAGTACATACCGGGACTCGGCGGGCCCAGATACGCAGTATTTT	CASSTYRDSAGPDTQYF
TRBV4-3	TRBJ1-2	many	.	TGCGCCAGCAGCCAACTGGGGACCGCGGGTGATGGCTACACCTTC	CASSQLGTAGDGYTF
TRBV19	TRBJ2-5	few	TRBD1	TGTGCCAGTAGTATACGACAGGGTAGAGAGACCCAGTACTTC	CASSIRQGRETQYF
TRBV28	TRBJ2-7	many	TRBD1	TGTGCCAGTAAAATTACCGGGACAGCCTACGAGCAGTACTTC	CASKITGTAYEQYF
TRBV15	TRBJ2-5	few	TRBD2	TGTGCCACCAGCATACGGGGGGGCGCGGAGACCCAGTACTTC	CATSIRGGAETQYF
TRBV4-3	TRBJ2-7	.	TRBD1	TGCGCCAGCAGCCCGGGGACAGGGACCAACTACGAGCAGTACTTC	CASSPGTGTNYEQYF
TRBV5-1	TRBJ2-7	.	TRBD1	TGCGCCAGCAGACCTCCGGGACAGGGGGTCCACTCCTACGAGCAGTACTTC	CASRPPGQGVHSYEQYF
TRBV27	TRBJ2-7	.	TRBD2	TGTGCCAGCAGTTTTGGGGCGGGAGCATTCTACGAGCAGTACTTC	CASSFGAGAFYEQYF
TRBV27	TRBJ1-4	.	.	TGTGCCAGCAGTTCGGCAGGCCATAATGAAAAACTGTTTTTT	CASSSAGHNEKLFF
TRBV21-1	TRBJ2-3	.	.	TGTGCCAGGACAGGGAGAGGGACGGGCACAGATACGCAGTATTTT	CARTGRGTGTDTQYF
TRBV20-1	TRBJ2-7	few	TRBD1	TGCAGTGCTGACAGGGCAGGGGGTTTAGACGAGCAGTACTTC	CSADRAGGLDEQYF
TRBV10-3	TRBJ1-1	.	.	TGTGCCATCAGCCAAGCACAGCTAAACACTGAAGCTTTCTTT	CAISQAQLNTEAFF
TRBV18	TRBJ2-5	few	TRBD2	TGTGCCAGCTCGCTTCAGACTAGCGGGAGTAGGAGAGAGACCCAGTACTTC	CASSLQTSGSRRETQYF
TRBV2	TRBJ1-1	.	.	TGTGCCAGCAGTGGTTCGTCCTCGTCCACTGAAGCTTTCTTT	CASSGSSSSTEAFF
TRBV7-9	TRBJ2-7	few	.	TGTGCCAGCAGCAGTCCGTCGCGAGGGGATTACGAGCAGTACTTC	CASSSPSRGDYEQYF
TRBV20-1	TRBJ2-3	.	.	TGCAGTGCTAGAACGGGTGGGGCTAGCTTCACAGATACGCAGTATTTT	CSARTGGASFTDTQYF
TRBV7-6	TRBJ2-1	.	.	TGTGCCAGCAGCCTGGCCCCAGCGGGTGTCTACAATGAGCAGTTCTTC	CASSLAPAGVYNEQFF
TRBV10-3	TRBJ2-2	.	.	TGTGCCATCAGGGGGTCTAGCGAAAAAAACACCGGGGAGCTGTTTTTT	CAIRGSSEKNTGELFF
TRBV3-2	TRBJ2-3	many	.	TGTGCCAGCACACGACTAGCGGGAGGGCCATCAGATACGCAGTATTTT	CASTRLAGGPSDTQYF
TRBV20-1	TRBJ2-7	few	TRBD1	TGCAGTGCTAGAGATCGTACAGGGGGTATTCCCTACGAGCAGTACTTC	CSARDRTGGIPYEQYF
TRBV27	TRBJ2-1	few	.	TGTGCCAGCAGCGGGACGAACTACAATGAGCAGTTCTTC	CASSGTNYNEQFF
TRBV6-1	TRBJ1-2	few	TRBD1	TGTGCCAGCAGCCTATCACAGGGGGGTGTAAGTGGCTACACCTTC	CASSLSQGGVSGYTF
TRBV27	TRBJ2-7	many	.	TGTGCCAGCAGTTGGTCGCGGGACACAGGCTACGAGCAGTACTTC	CASSWSRDTGYEQYF
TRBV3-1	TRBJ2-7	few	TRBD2	TGTGCCAGCAGCATCGGGACTATGGCCTACGAGCAGTACTTC	CASSIGTMAYEQYF
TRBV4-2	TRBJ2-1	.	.	TGTGCCAGCAGCCGGGACCAGAGCTCCTACAATGAGCAGTTCTTC	CASSRDQSSYNEQFF
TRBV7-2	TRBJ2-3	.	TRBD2	TGTGCCAGCAGCTTGGCTAGCGGGAGGGCCGCGGCAGATACGCAGTATTTT	CASSLASGRAAADTQYF
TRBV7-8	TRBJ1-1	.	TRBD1	TGTGCCAGCAGCTATAGTTGGACAGGGAACACTGAAGCTTTCTTT	CASSYSWTGNTEAFF
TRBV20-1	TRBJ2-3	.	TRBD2	TGCAGTGCTCCCCGGACTAGCGGGAGAACAGATACGCAGTATTTT	CSAPRTSGRTDTQYF
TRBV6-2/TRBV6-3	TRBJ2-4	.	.	TGTGCCAGCAGAAACGGAGGCGGAGCCAAAAACATTCAGTACTTC	CASRNGGGAKNIQYF
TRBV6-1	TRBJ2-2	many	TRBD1	TGTGCCAGCCAAAAGCAGGGGGACACCGGGGAGCTGTTTTTT	CASQKQGDTGELFF
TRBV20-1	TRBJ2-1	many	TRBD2	TGCAGTGCTAGCGGGGGGACTAGCATAAATGAGCAGTTCTTC	CSASGGTSINEQFF
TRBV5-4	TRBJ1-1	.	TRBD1	TGTGCCAGCAGCTTGGAACAGGGGAGGAACACTGAAGCTTTCTTT	CASSLEQGRNTEAFF
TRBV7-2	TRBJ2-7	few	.	TGTGCCAGCAGCTTAGACGTGAGTCGATACGAGCAGTACTTC	CASSLDVSRYEQYF
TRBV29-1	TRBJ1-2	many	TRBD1	TGCAGCGTTGAAAACAGGGGCTATGGCTACACCTTC	CSVENRGYGYTF
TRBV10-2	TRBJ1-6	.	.	TGCGCCAGCAACCCCCAGGGTTGGAATTCACCCCTCCACTTT	CASNPQGWNSPLHF
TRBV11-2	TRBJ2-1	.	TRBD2	TGTGCCAGCAGCTTAGATTTCGGGGGGGCTTACAATGAGCAGTTCTTC	CASSLDFGGAYNEQFF
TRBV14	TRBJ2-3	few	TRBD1	TGTGCCAGCAGCCACGGTCTGCCGGGACAGGGAGAAGATACGCAGTATTTT	CASSHGLPGQGEDTQYF
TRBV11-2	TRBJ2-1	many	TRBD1	TGTGCCAGCAGCTTTATTTCCCGACAGGGGCCTTTGCAAGGGCAGTTCTTC	CASSFISRQGPLQGQFF
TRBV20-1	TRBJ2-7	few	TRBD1	TGCAGTGCTAGAGACAAGGGGACAGGGGGCTCCTACGAGCAGTACTTC	CSARDKGTGGSYEQYF
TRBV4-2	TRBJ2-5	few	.	TGTGCCAGCAGCCAAGGTCCAGGGTACATAGAGACCCAGTACTTC	CASSQGPGYIETQYF
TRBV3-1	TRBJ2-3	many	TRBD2	TGTGCCAGCAGCCAAGGAACTAGCGGGAGGTCACGTACGCAGTATTTT	CASSQGTSGRSRTQYF
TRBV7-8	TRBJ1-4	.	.	TGTGCCAGCAGCCAAGGGGCGGGTGAAAAACTGTTTTTT	CASSQGAGEKLFF
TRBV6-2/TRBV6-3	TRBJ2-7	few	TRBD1	TGTGCCAGCAGTATTCCCGACAGGGGCGCCTACGAGCAGTACTTC	CASSIPDRGAYEQYF
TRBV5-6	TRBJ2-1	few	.	TGTGCCAGCAGCTTTTCATTTCTGGCTACCTACAATGAGCAGTTCTTC	CASSFSFLATYNEQFF
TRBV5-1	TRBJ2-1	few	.	TGCGCCAGCAGCTTGGAGAAAGGTTTCAATGAGCAGTTCTTC	CASSLEKGFNEQFF
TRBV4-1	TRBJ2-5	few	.	TGCGCCAGCAGCCAAGTTGGGCGGGGCGAGGAGACCCAGTACTTC	CASSQVGRGEETQYF
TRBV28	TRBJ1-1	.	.	TGTGCCAGCAGTCCTACCAGGGTACCTGAAGCTTTCTTT	CASSPTRVPEAFF
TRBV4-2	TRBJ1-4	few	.	TGTGCCAGCAGCCAAGATGCCACAACTAATGAAAAACTGTTTTTT	CASSQDATTNEKLFF
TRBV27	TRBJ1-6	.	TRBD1	TGTGCCAGCAGGCGACCCGGGACAGGACATTCACCCCTCCACTTT	CASRRPGTGHSPLHF
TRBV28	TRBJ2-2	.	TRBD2	TGTGCCAGCAGTTTATTGGGACTAGCGGGAGACACCGGGGAGCTGTTTTTT	CASSLLGLAGDTGELFF
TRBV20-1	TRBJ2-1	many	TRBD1	TGCAGTGCTAGGATGTTGGACAGGGCCTACAATGAGCAGTTCTTC	CSARMLDRAYNEQFF